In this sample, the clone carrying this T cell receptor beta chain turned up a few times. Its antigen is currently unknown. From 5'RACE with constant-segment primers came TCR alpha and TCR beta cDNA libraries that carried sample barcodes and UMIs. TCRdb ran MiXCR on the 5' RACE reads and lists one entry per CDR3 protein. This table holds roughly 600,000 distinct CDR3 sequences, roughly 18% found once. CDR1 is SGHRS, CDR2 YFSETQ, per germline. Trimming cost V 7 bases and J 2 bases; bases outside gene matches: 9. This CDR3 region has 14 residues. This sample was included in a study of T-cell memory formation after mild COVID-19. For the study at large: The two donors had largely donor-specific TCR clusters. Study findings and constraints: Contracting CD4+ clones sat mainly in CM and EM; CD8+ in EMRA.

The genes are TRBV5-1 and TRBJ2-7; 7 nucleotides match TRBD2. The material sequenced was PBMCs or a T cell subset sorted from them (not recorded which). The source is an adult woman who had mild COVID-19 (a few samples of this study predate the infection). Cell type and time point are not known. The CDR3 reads CASSLRLATYEQYF. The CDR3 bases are TGCGCCAGCTCTCTGCGACTAGCAACCTACGAGCAGTACTTC.